This T cell receptor beta chain was found in a study of technical replicates of blood from a handful of donors (dated by TCRdb to 2016 to 2017). Library generation was performed with the immunoSEQ multiplex PCR assay. Imported from immuneACCESS, the table was reduced by TCRdb to in-frame sequences with V and J called. These copies leave out some clones; in studies compared against another copy, an unresolved V gene accounts for under half, and the cause of the remainder is not known. The sample yields around 84,000 clones; roughly 98% were counted once. The top ten clonotypes cover roughly 0.15% of the sample. The CDR3 has 14 amino acids, counting the end cysteine and phenylalanine. Only the CDR3 part of the read is kept: 42 bases, read in frame from the first base. Sequences MNHNS (CDR1) and SASEGT (CDR2) are obtained from the germline V gene. Between the V and J ends, shortened by 5 bases and 3 bases respectively, the junction contains 14 bases.

Regarding this clone: Its antigen has not been determined. Base qualities are missing; no much larger clone stands one base away.

The V and J segments used are TRBV6-1 and TRBJ2-7; a tentative D call is TRBD1 (6 bases match). Input material: T cells isolated from PBMCs. The sequence derives from a human donor in good health. CDR3 sequence: CASSLRDNYYEQYF. The DNA reads as follows: TGTGCCAGCAGTCTCCGGGACAACTACTACGAGCAGTACTTC.